This paragraph covers one TCR beta chain sequence. It has no known antigen specificity. Base qualities are not provided; no much larger clone lies one nucleotide away. The source of the sample is a study of shared clonotypes between healthy human individuals (dated by TCRdb to the early 2020s). Broadly, across the study: The cohort included a few men and a couple of women between 18 and 49 years of age. For each donor, CD4 naive and CD4 memory were each given three plates, CD8 naive was given two plates, and CD8 memory was given one plate. Blood TCR repertoires of a handful of healthy adults were deeply sequenced to estimate repertoire size and the extent of clonotype sharing between individuals. To increase sequencing depth and limit assay-specific biases, TCR repertoire library preparation and sequencing were carried out by different laboratories using diverse techniques. Each donor's leukapheresis produced roughly between roughly 0.85 and 10 billion PBMCs. What the authors observed across the whole study: Pairwise subsampling indicated that sequencing depth was expected to affect the degree of clonotype sharing among donors. Incomplete sequencing was indicated by rarefaction of sorted-subset datasets, despite the large sequencing depth. Sharing across a few donors was observed for 4.5% to 6.5% of naive CD4, less than 4% of naive CD8, about 2.3% of memory CD4, and around 0.44% of memory CD8 clonotypes. Compared with non-shared clonotypes, the clonotypes found in all four sorted-subset donors had higher generation probabilities. Estimated clonotype richness was generally larger for naive than for memory subsets. The genetic and exposure-history diversity represented was limited by the small number of donors. Sampling was limited to blood, and TCR repertoires in tissue likely differ from TCR repertoires in blood.

The donors were healthy, HIV-negative adults with no recently reported acute infections or vaccinations. Every donor was a Caucasian adult residing in Nashville, Tennessee, USA. CD4+ T cells were enriched through magnetic negative selection, after which naive cells were positively selected on CD45RA and the remaining negative fraction served as the memory subset. Blood was obtained by leukapheresis, after which PBMCs were separated by Ficoll-Histopaque density gradient centrifugation and cryopreserved in liquid nitrogen vapor phase. Analytical flow cytometry was used to check the purity and quantity of every magnetically sorted T cell population. Each sorted fraction had its genomic DNA isolated and then quantified by UV absorbance on a Nanodrop 2000c. TCR CDR3 regions were amplified from genomic DNA by multiplex PCR using the deep immunoSEQ assay. Extracted genomic DNA from each cell subset was spread evenly across all wells of several immunoSEQ 96-well plates, with each plate serving as a replicate. For sorted subsets, about 200 ng genomic DNA, equal to 30,000 to 35,000 T cell genomes, was loaded into each replicate PCR. Purified libraries were measured with a Qubit 3.0 fluorometer, size-checked on a Bioanalyzer 2100, and measured again with the KAPA Library Quantification kit. Every immunoSEQ 96-well plate was sequenced on a dedicated single-read 150-cycle Illumina NextSeq 550 flow cell. In the original analysis: Because only junctional sequences without quality scores were contained in the immunoSEQ output, filtering matching that applied to full-length reads could not be performed. To assign V/J genes and CDR3, sequences were annotated using PyIR, a Python wrapper for IgBLAST v1.9, with IMGT germline references. Any read was removed if the V/J assignment was weak (E-value above 1e-6), the CDR3 was missing, or the read contained stop codons, out-of-frame junctions, or ambiguous translated residues. A V3J clonotype was defined by an identical inferred V gene, J gene, and CDR3 amino acid sequence. Percentage overlap between repertoires was computed as shared unique clonotypes divided by the size of the smaller repertoire. Repertoire richness was assessed with RTK rarefaction, the Chao1 estimator, and Recon v2.1 estimates of unobserved clonotypes. Generation probabilities for all TCRbeta clonotypes obtained by the gDNA method from a few donors were computed using OLGA. TCRdb holds this immuneACCESS table with in-frame rearrangements only. Some clones are missing; in checked studies, unresolved V genes explain under half, and the rest has no known cause. Clone size and the V and J calls come from that table; the DNA yielded D and trimming. A total of some 980,000 clones appear in this sample, less than 85% of them only once. Approximately 1.5% of the sample is held by the ten biggest clonotypes.

This TCR was recovered from a man aged 18 to 30 in good health. The sample was memory CD4+ T cells sorted from blood. Read against the paper, the sample's cell subset or site label means: CD45RA-negative fraction.

The DNA sequence is TGTGCCAGCAGTTTGCGGGGGCTGGAGACCCAGTACTTC. The translation is CASSLRGLETQYF. The rearrangement combines TRBV27 with TRBJ2-5; 7 matching bases give a weak D call of TRBD2. V loses 3 bases, J loses 5 bases, and the germline ends lie 10 bases apart. The CDR3 spans 13 residues, from the cysteine through the phenylalanine. Solely the CDR3 DNA is kept, with 39 bases framed from the first base. As encoded in the germline V gene (reference sequence), CDR1 is MNHEY while CDR2 is SMNVEV.